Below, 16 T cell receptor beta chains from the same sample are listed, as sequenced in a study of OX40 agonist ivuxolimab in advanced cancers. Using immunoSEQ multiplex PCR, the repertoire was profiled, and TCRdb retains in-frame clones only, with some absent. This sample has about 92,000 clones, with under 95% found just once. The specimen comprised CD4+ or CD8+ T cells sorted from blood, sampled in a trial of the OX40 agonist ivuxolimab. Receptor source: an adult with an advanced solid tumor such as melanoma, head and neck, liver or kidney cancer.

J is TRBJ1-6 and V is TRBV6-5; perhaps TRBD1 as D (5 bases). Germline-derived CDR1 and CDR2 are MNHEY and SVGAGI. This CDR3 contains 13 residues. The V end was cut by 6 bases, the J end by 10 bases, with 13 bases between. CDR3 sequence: CASREAGKSPLHF. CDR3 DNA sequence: TGTGCCAGCAGGGAAGCAGGGAAGTCACCCCTCCACTTT.

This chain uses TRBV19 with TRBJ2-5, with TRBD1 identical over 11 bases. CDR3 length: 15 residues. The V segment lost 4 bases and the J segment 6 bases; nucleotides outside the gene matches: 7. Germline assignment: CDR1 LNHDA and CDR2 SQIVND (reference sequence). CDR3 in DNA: TGTGCCAGTAGTACTAGCGGGACAGGGGGAAAGACCCAGTACTTC. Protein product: CASSTSGTGGKTQYF.

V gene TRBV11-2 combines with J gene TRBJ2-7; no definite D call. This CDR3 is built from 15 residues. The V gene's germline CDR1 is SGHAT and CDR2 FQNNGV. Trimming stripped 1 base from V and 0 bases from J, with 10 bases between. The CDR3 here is CASSLVSLPSYEQYF. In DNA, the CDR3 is TGTGCCAGCAGCTTAGTTAGCCTCCCCTCCTACGAGCAGTACTTC. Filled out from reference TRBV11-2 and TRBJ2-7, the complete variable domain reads EAGVAQSPRYKIIEKRQSVAFWCNPISGHATLYWYQQILGQGPKLLIQFQNNGVVDDSQLPKDRFSAERLKGVDSTLKIQPAKLEDSAVYLCASSLVSLPSYEQYFGPGTRLTVT.

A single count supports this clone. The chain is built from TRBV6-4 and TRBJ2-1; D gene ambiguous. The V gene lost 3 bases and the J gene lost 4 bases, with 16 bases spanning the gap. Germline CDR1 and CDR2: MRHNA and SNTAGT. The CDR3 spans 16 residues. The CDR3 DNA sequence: TGTGCCAGCAGTGAATATGAGACCCCACCGTACAATGAGCAGTTCTTC. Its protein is CASSEYETPPYNEQFF.

The CDR3 sequence: CASSTLISQGASEQYF. The CDR3 DNA reads TGTGCCAGCAGCACCCTAATCTCACAGGGGGCTTCCGAGCAGTACTTC. This rearrangement joins TRBV7-2 to TRBJ2-7; TRBD1 matches 9 bases. This CDR3 comprises 16 residues. Germline values: CDR1 SGHTA, CDR2 FQGNSA. With V trimmed by 5 bases and J by 6 bases, 14 bases remained unmatched. Looking up the rest from reference TRBV7-2 and TRBJ2-7 gives the full variable domain: GAGVSQSPSNKVTEKGKDVELRCDPISGHTALYWYRQSLGQGLEFLIYFQGNSAPDKSGLPSDRFSAERTGGSVSTLTIQRTQQEDSAVYLCASSTLISQGASEQYFGPGTRLTVT.

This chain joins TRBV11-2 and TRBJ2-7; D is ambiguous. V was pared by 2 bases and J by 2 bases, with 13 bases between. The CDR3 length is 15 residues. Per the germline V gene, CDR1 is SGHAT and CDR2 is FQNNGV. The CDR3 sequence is CASSLSLGQTYEQYF. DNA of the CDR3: TGTGCCAGCAGCTTATCCCTGGGCCAGACCTACGAGCAGTACTTC.

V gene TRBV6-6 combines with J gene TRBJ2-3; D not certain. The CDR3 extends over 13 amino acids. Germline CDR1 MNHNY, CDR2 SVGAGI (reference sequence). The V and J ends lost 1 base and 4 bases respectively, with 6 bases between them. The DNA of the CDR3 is TGTGCCAGCAGTTACTTTGGGTCAGATACGCAGTATTTT. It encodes CASSYFGSDTQYF.

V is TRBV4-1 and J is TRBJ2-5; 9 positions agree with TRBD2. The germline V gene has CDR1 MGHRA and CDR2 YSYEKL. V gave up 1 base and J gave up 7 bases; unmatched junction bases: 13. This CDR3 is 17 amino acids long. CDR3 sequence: CASSQGWTSAQERTQYF. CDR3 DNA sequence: TGCGCCAGCAGCCAAGGTTGGACTAGCGCCCAAGAGAGGACCCAGTACTTC.

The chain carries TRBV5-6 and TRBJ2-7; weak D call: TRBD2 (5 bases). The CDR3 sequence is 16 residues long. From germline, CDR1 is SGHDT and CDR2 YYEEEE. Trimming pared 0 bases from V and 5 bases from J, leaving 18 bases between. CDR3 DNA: TGTGCCAGCAGCTTGGATGTCGGGGAAGTCTCGAACGAGCAGTACTTC. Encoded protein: CASSLDVGEVSNEQYF.

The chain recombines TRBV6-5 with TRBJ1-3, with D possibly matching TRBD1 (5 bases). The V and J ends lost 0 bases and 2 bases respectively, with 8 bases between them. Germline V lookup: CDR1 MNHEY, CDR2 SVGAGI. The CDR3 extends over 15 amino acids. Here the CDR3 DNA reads TGTGCCAGCAGTTACTCGTACAGGACTGGAAACACCATATATTTT. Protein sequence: CASSYSYRTGNTIYF.

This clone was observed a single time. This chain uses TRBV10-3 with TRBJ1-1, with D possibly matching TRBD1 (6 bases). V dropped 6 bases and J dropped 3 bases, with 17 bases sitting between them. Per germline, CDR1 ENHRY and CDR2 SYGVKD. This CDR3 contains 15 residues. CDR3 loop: CAISAKGGADTEAFF. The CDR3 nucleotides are TGTGCCATCAGCGCAAAGGGGGGGGCGGACACTGAAGCTTTCTTT.

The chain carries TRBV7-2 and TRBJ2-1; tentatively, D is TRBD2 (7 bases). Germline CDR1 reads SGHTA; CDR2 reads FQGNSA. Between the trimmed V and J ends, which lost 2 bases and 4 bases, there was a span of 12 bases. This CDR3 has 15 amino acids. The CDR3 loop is CASSLKGGAYNEQFF. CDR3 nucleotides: TGTGCCAGCAGCTTAAAAGGGGGGGCTTACAATGAGCAGTTCTTC.

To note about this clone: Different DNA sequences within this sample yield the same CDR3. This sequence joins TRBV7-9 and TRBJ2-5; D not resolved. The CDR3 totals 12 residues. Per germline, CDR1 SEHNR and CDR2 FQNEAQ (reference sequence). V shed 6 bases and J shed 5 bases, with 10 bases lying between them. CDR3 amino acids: CASRYGGETQYF. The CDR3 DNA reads TGTGCCAGCAGATACGGTGGGGAGACCCAGTACTTC. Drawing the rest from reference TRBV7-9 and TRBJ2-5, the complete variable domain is DTGVSQNPRHKITKRGQNVTFRCDPISEHNRLYWYRQTLGQGPEFLTYFQNEAQLEKSRLLSDRFSAERPKGSFSTLEIQRTEQGDSAMYLCASRYGGETQYFGPGTRLLVL.

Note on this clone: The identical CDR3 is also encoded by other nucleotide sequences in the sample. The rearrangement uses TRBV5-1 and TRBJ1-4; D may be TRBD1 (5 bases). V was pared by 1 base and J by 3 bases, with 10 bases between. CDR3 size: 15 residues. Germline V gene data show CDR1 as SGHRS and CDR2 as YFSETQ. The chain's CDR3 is CASSLSGAANEKLFF. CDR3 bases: TGCGCCAGCAGCTTGTCCGGGGCTGCTAATGAAAAACTGTTTTTT.

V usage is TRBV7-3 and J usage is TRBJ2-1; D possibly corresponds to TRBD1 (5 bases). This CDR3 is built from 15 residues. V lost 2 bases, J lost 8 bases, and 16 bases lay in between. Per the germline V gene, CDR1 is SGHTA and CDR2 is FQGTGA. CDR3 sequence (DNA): TGTGCCAGCAGCTTAGGGGCAGGGTCAGTCCATGAGCAGTTCTTC. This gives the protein CASSLGAGSVHEQFF.

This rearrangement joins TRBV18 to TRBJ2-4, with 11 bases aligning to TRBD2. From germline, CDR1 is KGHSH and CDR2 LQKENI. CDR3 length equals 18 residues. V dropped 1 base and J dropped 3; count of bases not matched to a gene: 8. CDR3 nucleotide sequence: TGTGCCAGCTCACCACTTCCCGGGACTAGCGGAAGCAAAAACATTCAGTACTTC. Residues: CASSPLPGTSGSKNIQYF.